These 30 T cell receptor beta chains came from one sample sequenced in a study of PD-1 blockade in classical Hodgkin lymphoma (TCRdb year 2020). To prepare the library, the immunoSEQ multiplex PCR assay was applied. TCRdb retrieved this table from immuneACCESS and kept in-frame rearrangements only. Not all clones are present; in checked studies, unresolved V genes account for under half, and no reason is known for the remainder. Recorded for this sample are some 100,000 clones; approximately 94% of them occurred a single time. The ten largest clonotypes hold about 2% of the sample. The time point label here, explained by the study, means: cycle 4 day 1 (C4D1), after six to seven weeks of nivolumab. All trial patients had relapsed after autologous stem cell transplantation, with cohorts A, B and C differing in prior brentuximab vedotin exposure. Sequencing used peripheral blood mononuclear cells (PBMCs), obtained before the fourth cycle of nivolumab. Every receptor here comes from a human donor with classical Hodgkin lymphoma.

Only one count was recorded for this clone. The rearrangement joins TRBV20-1 to TRBJ1-1; D gene uncertain. The CDR3 is 9 amino acids. Germline V gene sequence: CDR1 DFQATT, CDR2 SNEGSKA (reference sequence). Trimming left V 6 bases short and J 2 bases short, with 1 base between. The CDR3 sequence: CSANTEAFF. The CDR3 nucleotides read TGCAGTGCCAACACTGAAGCTTTCTTT.

The chain employs TRBV13 and TRBJ2-2, with D hard to call. The CDR3 loop spans 15 amino acids. Trimming left V 3 bases short and J 1 base short, with 9 bases between. Germline-derived CDR1 and CDR2 are PRHDT and FYEKMQ (reference sequence). The CDR3 DNA follows: TGTGCCAGCAGCTTCCGGCTGGTGAACACCGGGGAGCTGTTTTTT. It is translated as CASSFRLVNTGELFF.

V usage is TRBV5-1 and J usage is TRBJ2-5, with TRBD2 identical over 14 bases. Per germline, CDR1 SGHRS and CDR2 YFSETQ. This CDR3 comprises 17 residues. The ends lost 4 bases at V and 2 bases at J; junction bases unmatched: 7. This CDR3 is CASSLGLAGGEQETQYF. CDR3 in DNA: TGCGCCAGCAGCCTCGGACTAGCGGGAGGTGAGCAAGAGACCCAGTACTTC.

The chain links TRBV5-1 to TRBJ1-3; tentatively, D is TRBD1 (5 bases). Per germline, CDR1 SGHRS and CDR2 YFSETQ. This CDR3 region has 15 residues. Trimming took 0 bases from V and 2 from J, leaving 9 bases between them. The CDR3 here is CASSLAGDAGNTIYF. CDR3 bases: TGCGCCAGCAGCTTGGCGGGGGACGCTGGAAACACCATATATTTT.

This chain uses TRBV29-1 with TRBJ2-1; the match to TRBD2 covers 7 bases. Germline V lookup: CDR1 SQVTM, CDR2 ANQGSEA. With 6 bases clipped from V and 5 bases from J, the junction kept 1 base outside the gene matches. CDR3 length equals 11 residues. CDR3 coding DNA: TGCAGCGTCGGACTAGACAATGAGCAGTTCTTC. The encoded protein is CSVGLDNEQFF.

The gene calls are TRBV28 and TRBJ2-6; D unclear. The V and J ends lost 5 bases and 2 bases respectively, with 10 bases between them. This CDR3 has 15 residues. Germline CDR1 MDHEN, CDR2 SYDVKM. In nucleotides, the CDR3 is TGTGCCAGCAGTCTACAGACCCCTGGGGCCAACGTCCTGACTTTC. Protein product: CASSLQTPGANVLTF.

In its sample, this clone was seen a few times. V is TRBV10-2 and J is TRBJ2-7; D tentatively reads TRBD1 or TRBD2 (6 bases each). This CDR3 contains 13 residues. Between the trimmed V and J ends, which lost 8 bases and 0 bases, there was a span of 11 bases. Germline V gene sequence: CDR1 WSHSY, CDR2 SAAADI. The CDR3 coding sequence is TGCGCCAGCTCAGGGGACTCCTCCTACGAGCAGTACTTC. Translated: CASSGDSSYEQYF.

V usage is TRBV4-1 and J usage is TRBJ1-1; D is undetermined. The V gene lost 0 bases and the J gene lost 2 bases, with 7 bases spanning the gap. The length of the CDR3 is 14 residues. Germline V CDR1 and CDR2: MGHRA, YSYEKL. In DNA, the CDR3 is TGCGCCAGCAGCCAAGATCCGGGAAACACTGAAGCTTTCTTT. It translates to CASSQDPGNTEAFF.

This clone was picked up one time. This sequence joins TRBV7-9 and TRBJ2-7; D call uncertain. The CDR3 spans 16 residues. CDR1 and CDR2 (germline): SEHNR, FQNEAQ (reference sequence). With 1 base removed from V and 6 bases from J, the gap between germline ends came to 19 bases. The CDR3 DNA is TGTGCCAGCAGCTTAGGTTTTGGGGAACTCCGCGTCGAGCAGTACTTC. Protein: CASSLGFGELRVEQYF.

The rearrangement uses TRBV20-1 and TRBJ2-4; D is undetermined. The length of the CDR3 is 11 residues. Germline V lookup: CDR1 DFQATT, CDR2 SNEGSKA (reference sequence). Trimming removed 0 bases from V and 5 bases from J, with 2 bases in between. CDR3 amino acids: CSARDENIQYF. CDR3 sequence (DNA): TGCAGTGCTAGAGATGAAAACATTCAGTACTTC.

V and J are TRBV2 and TRBJ2-7; TRBD2 aligns across 10 bases. This CDR3 spans 14 amino acids. V trimming: 8 bases; J trimming: 5 bases; junction bases outside the gene matches: 9. Looked up from germline, CDR1 is SNHLY and CDR2 is FYNNEI. The CDR3 DNA is TGTGCCAGCTGGGAGCGGGAGGGCCGCGACGAGCAGTACTTC. Translated: CASWEREGRDEQYF.

This clone was found a few times. The gene calls are TRBV10-1 and TRBJ1-1; 7 bases match TRBD1. Germline CDR1 reads WNHNN; CDR2 reads SYGVQD (reference sequence). The CDR3 is 11 residues long. The CDR3 DNA is TGCTCACACAGGGGTGGGACTGAAGCTTTCTTT. Amino acids: CSHRGGTEAFF.

The chain joins TRBV19 to TRBJ1-5; D not resolved. V was cut by 5 bases and J by 2 bases, with 13 bases left in between. The CDR3 has 15 amino acids. In germline, CDR1 is LNHDA, CDR2 SQIVND (reference sequence). CDR3 amino acids: CASSRTLEGNQPQHF. In DNA, the CDR3 is TGTGCCAGTAGTCGTACCCTGGAGGGCAATCAGCCCCAGCATTTT.

The gene calls are TRBV28 and TRBJ2-7, with D perhaps assigned TRBD1 or TRBD2 (5 bases each). Trimming took off 6 bases at V and 5 bases at J, with 17 bases between the two ends. From germline, CDR1 is MDHEN and CDR2 SYDVKM. This CDR3 is 14 amino acids long. CDR3 residues: CASRRDGAGHEQYF. The CDR3 DNA reads as TGTGCCAGCAGGAGGGACGGGGCAGGCCACGAGCAGTACTTC.

The chain links TRBV18 to TRBJ1-2, with 7 nucleotides matching TRBD1. CDR3 length: 17 amino acids. The V gene's germline CDR1 is KGHSH and CDR2 LQKENI. Trimming at V came to 3 bases and at J to 6 bases, leaving 16 bases not matched to a gene. The CDR3 DNA reads as TGTGCCAGCTCACCCGTCCAAACTAACAGGGGAGGAGATGGCTACACCTTC. Its protein product is CASSPVQTNRGGDGYTF. Full variable domain (outside the CDR3, taken from reference TRBV18 and TRBJ1-2): NAGVMQNPRHLVRRRGQEARLRCSPMKGHSHVYWYRQLPEEGLKFMVYLQKENIIDESGMPKERFSAEFPKEGPSILRIQQVVRGDSAAYFCASSPVQTNRGGDGYTFGSGTRLTVV.

The rearrangement joins TRBV6-1 to TRBJ2-5; 10 bases are a match to TRBD1. The CDR3 length is 15 residues. Losses at the gene ends were 7 bases for V and 5 bases for J; bases not matched to a gene: 10. Germline CDR1 MNHNS, CDR2 SASEGT. The chain's CDR3 is CASTLDRGSTETQYF. CDR3 DNA sequence: TGTGCCAGCACCTTGGACAGGGGGAGTACGGAGACCCAGTACTTC.

In DNA, the CDR3 is TGTGCCAGCAGCTCGGGGCAGGGCCTCTACGAGCAGTACTTC. Its translation is CASSSGQGLYEQYF. This sequence joins TRBV7-6 and TRBJ2-7; D possibly uses TRBD1 or TRBD2 (5 bases each). CDR1 is SGHVS and CDR2 is FNYEAQ in the germline V gene. The V end lost 4 bases, the J end lost 3 bases, and 13 bases lay between the germline ends. The CDR3 runs 14 residues.

The rearrangement uses TRBV6-6 and TRBJ1-1; unclear D gene. The length of the CDR3 is 14 residues. V was cut by 0 bases and J by 5 bases, with 10 bases left in between. Germline loops: CDR1 MNHNY, CDR2 SVGAGI (reference sequence). CDR3 sequence (DNA): TGTGCCAGCAGTTACTCGGGGTCGGGGACTGAAGCTTTCTTT. Translated, it gives CASSYSGSGTEAFF.

The rearrangement joins TRBV28 to TRBJ1-2; 8 nucleotides match TRBD1. Germline V lookup: CDR1 MDHEN, CDR2 SYDVKM. The CDR3 has 12 amino acids. Trimming cost V 7 bases and J 8 bases; bases outside gene matches: 6. Written as DNA, the CDR3 is TGTGCCAGCAAGACAGGGGAGGGGGGCTACACCTTC. The encoded protein is CASKTGEGGYTF.

This clone showed up just once. CDR3 amino acids: CASSLRGQVSEQYF. The CDR3 DNA is TGTGCCAGCAGCTTACGGGGACAGGTCTCCGAGCAGTACTTC. The chain joins TRBV7-6 to TRBJ2-7; 8 nucleotides agree with TRBD1. Germline assignment: CDR1 SGHVS and CDR2 FNYEAQ. The trim removed 2 bases at V and 6 bases at J, leaving 6 bases unmatched. The CDR3 runs to 14 residues.

This sequence joins TRBV6-1 and TRBJ2-7, with 12 positions matching TRBD2. V was pared by 4 bases and J by 5 bases, with 6 bases of the junction left unmatched. Germline V gene lookup returns CDR1 MNHNS and CDR2 SASEGT. The CDR3 extends over 15 amino acids. CDR3 sequence reads: CASSGDLAGGDEQYF. The CDR3 nucleotides are TGTGCCAGCAGTGGGGACCTAGCGGGGGGGGACGAGCAGTACTTC.

The chain combines TRBV28 with TRBJ2-7; 7 bases align to TRBD1. The junction had 9 bases not matched to a gene; V was cut back by 4 bases and J by 6 bases. This CDR3 has 14 residues. Germline assignment: CDR1 MDHEN and CDR2 SYDVKM. In DNA form, the CDR3 reads TGTGCCAGCAGTTCGACAGGGTTATTGTTCGAGCAGTACTTC. This codes for CASSSTGLLFEQYF.

Comments on this clone: No DNA is shown, since the ends of the CDR3 on it are uncertain; the CDR3 is the one TCRdb lists. The rearrangement joins TRBV27 to TRBJ2-2; the table gives TRBD2 as D, unverified against the DNA. From germline, CDR1 is MNHEY and CDR2 SMNVEV (reference sequence). Inclusive of both ends, the CDR3 amounts to 15 amino acids. The CDR3 loop reads CASQFFGRDGGELFF.

This sequence joins TRBV27 and TRBJ2-5, with 13 bases matching TRBD2. J lost 3 bases, V lost 6 bases, and 1 base had no gene match. CDR3 length equals 14 residues. Germline V CDR1 and CDR2: MNHEY, SMNVEV (reference sequence). The CDR3 DNA sequence: TGTGCCAGCAGGGGACTAGCGGGAAAAGAGACCCAGTACTTC. Translation gives CASRGLAGKETQYF.

The table lists this clone with a count of one. CDR3 residues: CASSVGVAQFF. In nucleotides, the CDR3 is TGTGCCAGCAGCGTGGGAGTCGCGCAGTTCTTC. The chain couples TRBV9 to TRBJ2-1; possibly TRBD2 for D (5 bases). V was pared by 2 bases and J by 12 bases, with 9 bases between. Germline V CDR1 and CDR2: SGDLS, YYNGEE. The CDR3 totals 11 residues.

This chain uses TRBV6-4 with TRBJ2-3; D gene unclear. The V gene's germline CDR1 is MRHNA and CDR2 SNTAGT. CDR3 length equals 14 residues. Trimming removed 2 bases from V and 6 bases from J, with 12 bases in between. CDR3 DNA: TGTGCCAGCAGTGACAGTGGCGTATCGGATACGCAGTATTTT. Its translation is CASSDSGVSDTQYF.

This chain uses TRBV9 with TRBJ1-3, with D hard to call. The V gene lost 3 bases and the J gene lost 1 base, with 5 bases spanning the gap. The CDR3 is 13 residues long. Per germline, CDR1 SGDLS and CDR2 YYNGEE. The CDR3 loop is CASSEKSGNTIYF. The DNA for the CDR3 is TGTGCCAGCAGCGAAAAGTCTGGAAACACCATATATTTT.

This chain joins TRBV28 and TRBJ1-1; TRBD1 matches at 8 bases. Trimming cost V 6 bases and J 5 bases; bases outside gene matches: 14. The CDR3 runs 16 residues. CDR1 and CDR2 (germline): MDHEN, SYDVKM. For the CDR3, the DNA is TGTGCCAGCAGCATCTTGGGCAGGGGGCGAGGAACTGAAGCTTTCTTT. It codes for CASSILGRGRGTEAFF.

The chain links TRBV4-1 to TRBJ2-1; the D is unclear. CDR1 and CDR2 from the germline V gene are MGHRA and YSYEKL. The V and J ends lost 4 bases and 6 bases respectively, with 4 bases between them. The CDR3 sequence is 11 residues long. The CDR3, as DNA: TGCGCCAGCAGCCCTGCCAATGAGCAGTTCTTC. It yields the protein CASSPANEQFF.

The chain uses TRBV10-3 and TRBJ1-5, with TRBD1 as a possible D gene (6 bases). V was pared by 5 bases and J by 3 bases, with 11 bases between. The CDR3 runs 14 residues. Germline V gene data show CDR1 as ENHRY and CDR2 as SYGVKD. The CDR3 nucleotides are TGTGCCATCAGTAGCGGGGGCCTCAATCAGCCCCAGCATTTT. Amino acid sequence: CAISSGGLNQPQHF.